The 28 T cell receptor beta chains reported below all come from one sample, sequenced in a study of read filtering for tumor transcriptome and immune sequencing. From roughly 390 ng of RNA, a library with molecular barcoded alpha/delta and beta/gamma adaptors was made. Each CDR3 protein is one row after TCRdb ran MiXCR on the reads. The data show around 35,000 distinct CDR3 sequences, roughly 15% seen once. Sequenced: a population of CD138-negative cells sorted from bone marrow. These receptors were taken from a donor at least 40 years old with multiple myeloma.

This clonotype occurred many times. CDR3 in amino acids: CASSQGYRGRSGKETQYF. The DNA for the CDR3 is TGCGCCAGCAGCCAAGGTTACAGGGGGCGATCTGGGAAAGAGACCCAGTACTTC. This chain connects TRBV4-3 to TRBJ2-5; 9 nucleotides line up with TRBD1. From germline, CDR1 is LGHNA and CDR2 YSLEER. This CDR3 contains 18 residues. With 1 base clipped from V and 3 bases from J, the junction kept 12 bases outside the gene matches.

With regard to this clonotype: Because it lacks the conserved phenylalanine or tryptophan at the end, this CDR3 is likely a read error. CDR3 sequence (DNA): TGTGCCTGTTCAAGCGCCACGGCGGAGCAGTTCCTC. Translation gives CACSSATAEQFL. The V and J genes are TRBV19 and TRBJ2-1; no clear D. Trimming removed 11 bases at V and 10 bases at J, with 18 bases between. The germline V gene has CDR1 LNHDA and CDR2 SQIVND (reference sequence). The length of the CDR3 is 12 residues.

Only a few counts were recorded for this clonotype. V gene TRBV19 combines with J gene TRBJ2-7; D uncertain. Germline loops: CDR1 LNHDA, CDR2 SQIVND (reference sequence). The ends were cut back, 3 bases at V and 2 bases at J, with 11 bases in the middle. The CDR3 consists of 14 residues. As DNA, the CDR3 is TGTGCCAGTAGTATCCCCGGACGCGCCTACGAGCAGTACTTC. This gives the protein CASSIPGRAYEQYF.

This clonotype was recorded at least ten times. The chain is built from TRBV10-3 and TRBJ1-4; no reliable D call. The CDR3 contains 13 residues. Trimming removed 3 bases at V and 8 bases at J, with 10 bases between. CDR1 and CDR2 from the germline V gene are ENHRY and SYGVKD. CDR3 sequence reads: CAISDGRAEKLFF. The CDR3 region has the DNA TGTGCCATCAGTGATGGTCGGGCCGAAAAACTGTTTTTT.

This clonotype was observed at least ten times. V and J are TRBV6-2 or TRBV6-3 and TRBJ2-1; 7 nucleotides line up with TRBD2. The junction had 10 bases not matched to a gene; V was cut back by 10 bases and J by 4 bases. The CDR3 loop spans 14 amino acids. In germline, CDR1 is MNHEY, CDR2 SVGEGT. CDR3 in DNA: TGTGCCACCAACGGGCTAGCGGAATACAATGAGCAGTTCTTC. Translated: CATNGLAEYNEQFF.

The sample holds many counts of this clonotype. The V and J genes are TRBV6-1 and TRBJ2-5; 11 positions match TRBD1. CDR1 and CDR2 (germline): MNHNS, SASEGT. The V segment lost 6 bases and the J segment 5 bases; nucleotides outside the gene matches: 8. This CDR3 spans 15 amino acids. The CDR3: CASRRGQGVRETQYF. For the CDR3, the DNA is TGTGCCAGCAGACGGGGACAGGGGGTTCGGGAGACCCAGTACTTC.

This clonotype was found once. J is TRBJ2-7 and V is TRBV2; 10 bases align to TRBD1. The CDR3 is 14 amino acids. Looked up from germline, CDR1 is SNHLY and CDR2 is FYNNEI. Trimming cost V 6 bases and J 1 base; bases outside gene matches: 3. CDR3 region: CASRGQGGSYEQYF. CDR3 sequence (DNA): TGTGCCAGCAGAGGACAGGGGGGGTCCTACGAGCAGTACTTC.

This clonotype was counted at least ten times. The V and J genes are TRBV6-1 and TRBJ1-1; D not resolved. The CDR3 extends over 15 amino acids. Germline CDR1 MNHNS, CDR2 SASEGT. V was pared by 1 base and J by 5 bases, with 14 bases between. This chain's CDR3 is CASSEGTAGVTEAFF. In nucleotides, the CDR3 is TGTGCCAGCAGTGAAGGAACTGCGGGAGTGACTGAAGCTTTCTTT.

This clonotype was recorded many times. The V gene is TRBV6-2 or TRBV6-3, the J gene TRBJ1-5; D is perhaps TRBD1 (5 bases). There are 13 residues in the CDR3. Per the germline V gene, CDR1 is MNHEY and CDR2 is SVGEGT. V lost 6 bases, J lost 7 bases, and 13 bases lay in between. The CDR3 loop reads CASRADRGQPQHF. The CDR3 coding sequence is TGTGCCAGCAGAGCCGACAGAGGCCAGCCCCAGCATTTT.

The V gene is TRBV2, the J gene TRBJ2-2; no definite D call. The CDR3 is 12 residues long. Per the germline V gene, CDR1 is SNHLY and CDR2 is FYNNEI. With 10 bases removed from V and 5 bases from J, the gap between germline ends came to 11 bases. For the CDR3, the DNA is TGTGCCACCACCAGTCGAACCGGGGAGCTGTTTTTT. Translated, it gives CATTSRTGELFF.

This clonotype has a count of ten or more. This chain joins TRBV29-1 and TRBJ2-7; 9 bases agree with TRBD1. There are 13 residues in the CDR3. Germline V CDR1 and CDR2: SQVTM, ANQGSEA. V gave up 4 bases and J gave up 7 bases; unmatched junction bases: 8. CDR3 sequence (DNA): TGCAGCGTTGTTACGGGACAGGGCACGGAGCAGTACTTC. Its protein product is CSVVTGQGTEQYF.

V gene TRBV6-1 combines with J gene TRBJ2-3, with no clear D. The CDR3 has 14 residues. V lost 6 bases and J 0 bases, leaving 10 bases between the germline ends. Germline loops: CDR1 MNHNS, CDR2 SASEGT. The CDR3 nucleotides are TGTGCCAGCAGAAAAGAGAGGAGCACAGATACGCAGTATTTT. As protein: CASRKERSTDTQYF.

This clonotype was seen repeatedly, ten times or more. The chain uses TRBV20-1 and TRBJ1-5; D is perhaps TRBD1 (5 bases). V lost 1 base and J 1 base, leaving 8 bases between the germline ends. CDR3 length equals 14 residues. Germline V gives CDR1 DFQATT, CDR2 SNEGSKA (reference sequence). CDR3 sequence: CSARGGPSNQPQHF. The CDR3 nucleotides are TGCAGTGCTAGAGGGGGCCCAAGCAATCAGCCCCAGCATTTT.

This clonotype was observed a handful of times. This may come from a read error, since a much larger clone is one base off. CDR3 sequence reads: CASSRTVNGQFF. The CDR3 DNA reads TGTGCCAGCAGTAGGACGGTCAATGGGCAGTTCTTC. The chain has TRBV25-1 and TRBJ2-1; D call uncertain. Germline V gives CDR1 MGHDK, CDR2 SYGVNS. The length of the CDR3 is 12 residues.

On this clonotype itself: This may stem from a read error, because a much larger clone lies one nucleotide away. Because it lacks the conserved phenylalanine or tryptophan at the end, this CDR3 is likely a read error. The chain recombines TRBV11-1 with TRBJ2-1, with a possible D match to TRBD2 (5 bases). V was shortened by 3 bases and J by 5 bases, with 20 bases between the two germline ends. Germline lookup yields CDR1 SGHAT and CDR2 FQDESV (reference sequence). This CDR3 spans 17 amino acids. The CDR3, as DNA: TGTGCCAGCAGCTTCTCGTCGTGGCTAGCATCGAACAATGAGCAGTTCTAC. Amino acid sequence: CASSFSSWLASNNEQFY.

J is TRBJ2-1 and V is TRBV7-8, with 7 bases lining up with TRBD1. J was trimmed by 6 bases and V by 5 bases; bases with no gene match: 4. This CDR3 is 13 amino acids long. Looked up from germline, CDR1 is SGHVS and CDR2 is FQNEAQ. The DNA of the CDR3 is TGTGCCAGCAGCGCGACAGGGAGCAATGAGCAGTTCTTC. Translating gives CASSATGSNEQFF.

This chain connects TRBV7-8 to TRBJ2-1, with TRBD2 matching over 10 bases. This CDR3 has 15 amino acids. Germline loops: CDR1 SGHVS, CDR2 FQNEAQ. V dropped 1 base and J dropped 7; count of bases not matched to a gene: 4. The CDR3, as DNA: TGTGCCAGCAGCTTAGAAGGTAGCGGGAGGAATGAGCAGTTCTTC. Protein sequence: CASSLEGSGRNEQFF.

The table lists this clonotype with many counts. V and J are TRBV12-5 and TRBJ2-1; D gene uncertain. The germline V gene has CDR1 LGHNT and CDR2 FRNRAP. V was pared by 6 bases and J by 6 bases, with 6 bases between. This CDR3 contains 11 residues. CDR3 sequence: CASGVINEQFF. The CDR3 DNA reads TGTGCTAGTGGGGTGATCAATGAGCAGTTCTTC.

The table lists this clonotype with many counts. This chain joins TRBV7-3 and TRBJ2-3; the D is unclear. The V and J ends lost 5 bases and 0 bases respectively, with 12 bases between them. This CDR3 spans 15 amino acids. The germline V gene encodes CDR1 SGHTA and CDR2 FQGTGA. The CDR3 DNA is TGTGCCAGCAGCCCTAACAGAATTAGCACAGATACGCAGTATTTT. Translating it yields CASSPNRISTDTQYF. The variable domain in full, with the rest retrieved from reference TRBV7-3 and TRBJ2-3, is GAGVSQTPSNKVTEKGKYVELRCDPISGHTALYWYRQSLGQGPEFLIYFQGTGAADDSGLPNDRFFAVRPEGSVSTLKIQRTERGDSAVYLCASSPNRISTDTQYFGPGTRLTVL.

As for this clonotype: This could be a read error, since a much larger clone is one nucleotide away. This rearrangement joins TRBV5-8 to TRBJ2-2, with D possibly called TRBD1 or TRBD2 (5 bases each). Germline-derived CDR1 and CDR2 are SGHTS and YDEGEE. The CDR3 loop spans 15 amino acids. For the CDR3, the DNA is TGTGCCAGCACCCTGGGGCAGATCGACACCGGGGAGCTGTCTTTT. Translation: CASTLGQIDTGELSF.

This clonotype was observed at least ten times. The chain joins TRBV15 to TRBJ2-5; the D gene is possibly TRBD1 (5 bases). The CDR3 length is 13 residues. Trimming took 0 bases from V and 3 from J, leaving 5 bases between them. The V gene's germline CDR1 is LNHNV and CDR2 YYDKDF (reference sequence). CDR3 amino acids: CATSRDREETQYF. CDR3 in DNA: TGTGCCACCAGCAGAGACAGGGAAGAGACCCAGTACTTC.

In its sample, this clonotype is medium-sized. This sequence joins TRBV20-1 and TRBJ2-1; D not resolved. CDR3 length: 10 amino acids. V lost 6 bases and J lost 6, with 6 bases in between. Germline CDR1 and CDR2: DFQATT and SNEGSKA (reference sequence). The CDR3 spells CSAGTNEQFF. CDR3 sequence (DNA): TGCAGTGCGGGCACCAATGAGCAGTTCTTC.

This clonotype was observed at least ten times. The V gene is TRBV5-5, the J gene TRBJ2-5; TRBD1 matches 8 bases. CDR3 length equals 15 residues. J was trimmed by 3 bases and V by 5 bases; bases with no gene match: 9. The germline V gene encodes CDR1 SGHKS and CDR2 YYEKEE (reference sequence). CDR3 nucleotide sequence: TGTGCCAGCAGTTTTCAGGGGGCATGGGAAGAGACCCAGTACTTC. As protein: CASSFQGAWEETQYF. Combining the CDR3 with reference TRBV5-5 and TRBJ2-5 gives the whole variable domain DAGVTQSPTHLIKTRGQQVTLRCSPISGHKSVSWYQQVLGQGPQFIFQYYEKEERGRGNFPDRFSARQFPNYSSELNVNALLLGDSALYLCASSFQGAWEETQYFGPGTRLLVL.

Ten or more counts support this clonotype. This rearrangement joins TRBV20-1 to TRBJ2-1, with D maybe TRBD2 (5 bases). CDR3 length: 15 amino acids. Germline loops: CDR1 DFQATT, CDR2 SNEGSKA (reference sequence). Trimming shortened V by 3 bases and J by 3 bases, and 15 bases separated the two germline ends. CDR3 amino acids: CSARADHRDYNEQFF. CDR3 DNA sequence: TGCAGTGCTAGGGCGGATCACCGGGACTACAATGAGCAGTTCTTC.

This clonotype came up many times. CDR3 in DNA: TGTGCCAGCGGTGTCCGACAGGCTGACTCCTACAATGAGCAGTTCTTC. It translates to CASGVRQADSYNEQFF. The chain employs TRBV6-6 and TRBJ2-1, with a weak D call TRBD1 (6 bases). This CDR3 contains 16 residues. Per the germline V gene, CDR1 is MNHNY and CDR2 is SVGAGI (reference sequence). V dropped 8 bases and J dropped 0 bases, with 17 bases sitting between them.

In this sample, this clonotype turned up many times. The V gene is TRBV7-2, the J gene TRBJ1-2; D unclear. This CDR3 spans 12 amino acids. V lost 4 bases, J lost 3 bases, and 6 bases lay in between. From germline, CDR1 is SGHTA and CDR2 FQGNSA. The CDR3 sequence: CASSWAYYGYTF. Written as DNA, the CDR3 is TGTGCCAGCAGCTGGGCTTACTATGGCTACACCTTC. Variable domain in full (rest from reference TRBV7-2 and TRBJ1-2): GAGVSQSPSNKVTEKGKDVELRCDPISGHTALYWYRQSLGQGLEFLIYFQGNSAPDKSGLPSDRFSAERTGGSVSTLTIQRTQQEDSAVYLCASSWAYYGYTFGSGTRLTVV.

At least ten counts were recorded for this clonotype. This is likely a read error, given that the CDR3 carries no conserved phenylalanine or tryptophan at its end. Because the CDR3's place on the DNA is in doubt, the DNA is left out and the CDR3 is given as listed by TCRdb. This sequence joins TRBV6-2 or TRBV6-3 and TRBJ2-1; TRBD2 is the table's D call, not checked against the DNA. Inclusive of both ends, the CDR3 amounts to 12 amino acids. CDR1 and CDR2 from the germline V gene are MNHEY and SVGEGT. CDR3 sequence reads: CASRTRTSSFLL.

In this sample, this clonotype turned up many times. The gene calls are TRBV6-1 and TRBJ1-2; D call uncertain. Germline V gives CDR1 MNHNS, CDR2 SASEGT. The CDR3 consists of 14 residues. V was cut by 3 bases and J by 6 bases, with 14 bases left in between. As DNA, the CDR3 is TGTGCCAGCAGTGAGGCTGGTGGGAAGAATGGCTACACCTTC. Its translation is CASSEAGGKNGYTF.